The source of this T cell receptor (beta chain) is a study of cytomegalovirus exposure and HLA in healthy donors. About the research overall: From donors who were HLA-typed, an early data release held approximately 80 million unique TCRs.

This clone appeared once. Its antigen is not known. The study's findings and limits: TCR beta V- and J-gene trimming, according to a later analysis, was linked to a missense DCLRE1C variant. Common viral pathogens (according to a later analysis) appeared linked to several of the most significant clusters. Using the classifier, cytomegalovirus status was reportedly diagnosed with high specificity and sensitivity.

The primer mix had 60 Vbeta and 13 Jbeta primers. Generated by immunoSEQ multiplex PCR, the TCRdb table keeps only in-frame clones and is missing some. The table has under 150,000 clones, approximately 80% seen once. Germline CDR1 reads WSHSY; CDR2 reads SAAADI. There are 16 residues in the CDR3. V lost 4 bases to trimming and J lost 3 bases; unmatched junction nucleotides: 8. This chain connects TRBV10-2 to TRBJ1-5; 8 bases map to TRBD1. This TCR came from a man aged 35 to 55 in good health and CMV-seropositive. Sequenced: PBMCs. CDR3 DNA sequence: TGCGCCAGCAGTGGAGTGGACAGGGAGGACAATCAGCCCCAGCATTTT. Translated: CASSGVDREDNQPQHF.